This TCR beta chain was identified during a study of T cell repertoires in cytomegalovirus infection. Comment on this clonotype: As yet, its antigen is unknown.

The CDR3 totals 13 residues. With V trimmed by 4 bases and J by 2 bases, 3 bases remained unmatched. Germline V CDR1 and CDR2: SGHNT, YYREEE (reference sequence). TCRdb re-derived calls from the reads in MiXCR, one entry per CDR3 protein. The sample has about 180,000 distinct CDR3 sequences, 13% to 15% seen once; the top ten hold about a quarter. Points from the study as a whole: Dominating the ex vivo response were TCR beta clonotypes that were CMV-specific and HLA-C-restricted.

Material for sequencing was PBMCs. The chain is built from TRBV5-4 and TRBJ2-7, with 7 bases aligning to TRBD1. The receptor was derived from a human donor in good health (CMV status not recorded). Some clones in this sample may be carry-over from other donors' samples. CDR3 sequence reads: CASSGTDTYEQYF. In nucleotides, the CDR3 is TGTGCCAGCAGCGGGACAGACACCTACGAGCAGTACTTC.